The sequence of this T cell receptor beta chain was determined in a study of blood T cell repertoires in COVID-19. Turning to the study itself: Researchers got acute and convalescent COVID-19 samples from the United States, Italy and Spain. T cells, B-cell-depleted T cells, or PBMCs supplied cDNA or gDNA.

Sequencing used immunoSEQ multiplex PCR; TCRdb keeps in-frame clones, though not all of them. The table records about 260,000 clones, 85% to 90% of them present only once. There are 15 residues in the CDR3. Germline V gene sequence: CDR1 SEHNR, CDR2 FQNEAQ (reference sequence). V trimming: 5 bases; J trimming: 4 bases; junction bases outside the gene matches: 5. In Seattle, patients joined the study during active infection and were tracked longitudinally. The chain employs TRBV7-9 and TRBJ2-3; 11 nucleotides match TRBD1. The sequenced sample consisted of peripheral blood. This clonotype was sampled from a woman aged 30 to 39 with COVID-19, enrolled during active disease. CDR3 DNA: TGTGCCAGCAGCCCCGGGACAGGGGGACCAGATACGCAGTATTTT. Its translation is CASSPGTGGPDTQYF.